Given below is one T cell receptor beta chain in context. Other DNA sequences in this sample translate to the same CDR3. The data derive from a study of blood T cell repertoires in COVID-19. Participants' reported clinical history set cohort assignment. Two negative PCRs, clearance, or symptom resolution characterized the recovered Cohort 3 donors. Germline CDR1 and CDR2: LNHDA and SQIVND (reference sequence). The CDR3 is made up of 14 amino acids. The V gene lost 5 bases and the J gene lost 1 base, with 9 bases spanning the gap. TCRdb's table, derived via immunoSEQ multiplex PCR, lists solely in-frame clones and lacks some. The repertoire includes under 350,000 clones, over 85% of them detected once, and 1.5% to 2% sits in the top ten.

Sample: PBMCs or T cells enriched from blood (not recorded which). This TCR was recovered from a woman aged 55-75 years who had recovered from COVID-19. This chain connects TRBV19 to TRBJ1-5; possibly TRBD1 for D (5 bases). DNA for the CDR3: TGTGCCAGTAGTGAACAGGCGAGCAATCAGCCCCAGCATTTT. This sequence encodes CASSEQASNQPQHF.